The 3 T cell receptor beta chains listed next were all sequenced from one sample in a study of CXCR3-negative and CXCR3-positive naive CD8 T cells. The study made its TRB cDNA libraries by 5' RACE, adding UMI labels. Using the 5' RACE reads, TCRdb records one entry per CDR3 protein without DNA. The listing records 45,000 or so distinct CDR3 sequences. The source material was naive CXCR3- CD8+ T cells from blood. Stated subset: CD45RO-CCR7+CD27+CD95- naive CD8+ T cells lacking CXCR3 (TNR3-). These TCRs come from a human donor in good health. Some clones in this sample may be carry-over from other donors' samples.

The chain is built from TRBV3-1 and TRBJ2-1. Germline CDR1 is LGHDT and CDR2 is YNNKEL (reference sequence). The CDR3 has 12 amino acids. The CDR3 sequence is CASSQLANEQFF.

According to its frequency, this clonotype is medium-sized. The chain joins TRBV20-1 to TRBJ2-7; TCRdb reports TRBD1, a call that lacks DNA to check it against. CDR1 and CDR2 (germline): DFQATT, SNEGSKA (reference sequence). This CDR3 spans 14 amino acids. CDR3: CSAKDGGGIDEQYF.

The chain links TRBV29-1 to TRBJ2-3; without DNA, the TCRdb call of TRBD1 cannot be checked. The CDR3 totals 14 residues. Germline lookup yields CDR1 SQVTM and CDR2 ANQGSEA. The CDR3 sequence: CSVEGLGKGDTQYF.